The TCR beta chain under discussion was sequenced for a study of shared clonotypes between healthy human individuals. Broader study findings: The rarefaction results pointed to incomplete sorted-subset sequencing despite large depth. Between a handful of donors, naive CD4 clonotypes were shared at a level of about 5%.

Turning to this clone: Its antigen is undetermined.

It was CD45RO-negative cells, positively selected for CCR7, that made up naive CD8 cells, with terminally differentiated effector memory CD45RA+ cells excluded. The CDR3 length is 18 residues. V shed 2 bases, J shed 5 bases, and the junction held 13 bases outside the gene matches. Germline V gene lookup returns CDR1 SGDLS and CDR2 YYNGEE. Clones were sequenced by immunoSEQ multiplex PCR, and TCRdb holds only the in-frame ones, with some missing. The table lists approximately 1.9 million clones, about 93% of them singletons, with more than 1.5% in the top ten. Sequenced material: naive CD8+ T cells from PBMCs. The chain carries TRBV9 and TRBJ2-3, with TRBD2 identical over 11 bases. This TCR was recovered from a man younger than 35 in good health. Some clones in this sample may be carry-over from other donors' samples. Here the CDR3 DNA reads TGTGCCAGCAGCGTGGACGGGACTAGCGGACCCCACAGAGATACGCAGTATTTT. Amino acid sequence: CASSVDGTSGPHRDTQYF.